The source of this T cell receptor beta chain is a study of blood T cell repertoires in COVID-19. Study in general: Spain, Italy and the United States supplied samples that represented acute and convalescent COVID-19. T cells, B-cell-depleted T cells, or PBMCs provided the cDNA or gDNA that served as material.

As handled by the study authors: The assay estimated nucleated cells by amplifying reference gene primers. Profiled with immunoSEQ multiplex PCR; TCRdb holds only in-frame clones, not every one. Clone size and V and J calls were adopted from that table, with D and trimming inferred from the DNA. This sample yields 100,000 to 150,000 clones, of which roughly 90% are seen a single time; around 4.2% belongs to the top ten. The material sequenced was peripheral blood. The receptor was isolated from a man aged 35-49 years with acute or convalescent COVID-19.

The CDR3 loop is CASSFSRWSVGYGYTF. CDR3 sequence (DNA): TGTGCCAGCAGCTTTAGTAGATGGTCCGTCGGCTATGGCTACACCTTC. V is TRBV5-5 and J is TRBJ1-2; D remains unclear. V lost 2 bases to trimming and J lost 4 bases, with 18 bases between them. CDR1 and CDR2 from the germline V gene are SGHKS and YYEKEE (reference sequence). The CDR3 totals 16 residues. The full variable domain, completed using reference TRBV5-5 and TRBJ1-2, is DAGVTQSPTHLIKTRGQQVTLRCSPISGHKSVSWYQQVLGQGPQFIFQYYEKEERGRGNFPDRFSARQFPNYSSELNVNALLLGDSALYLCASSFSRWSVGYGYTFGSGTRLTVV.